Each of the 5 T cell receptor beta chains below was sequenced from the same sample in a study of T cell responses to AZD1222 COVID-19 vaccine. Here immunoSEQ multiplex PCR was the method, and the copy in TCRdb shows in-frame clones only, minus some. The table records fewer than 65,000 clones, 65% to 90% of them present only once. Here the sequenced sample was peripheral blood, taken on day 0 of AZD1222 vaccination. The receptors were gathered from an adult in good health.

J is TRBJ1-6 and V is TRBV7-2; 10 bases align to TRBD1. The CDR3 has 13 amino acids. The V gene's germline CDR1 is SGHTA and CDR2 FQGNSA. Unmatched junction bases numbered 6, after V lost 5 bases and J lost 14 bases. The DNA for the CDR3 is TGTGCCAGCAGCGGACAGGGGGTGAATGCCCTCCACTTT. Amino acids: CASSGQGVNALHF.

This chain uses TRBV2 with TRBJ1-6; 9 nucleotides agree with TRBD1. CDR3 size: 13 residues. Germline-derived CDR1 and CDR2 are SNHLY and FYNNEI. V gave up 8 bases and J gave up 8 bases; unmatched junction bases: 4. The CDR3 region is CASGQGKDSPLHF. In nucleotides, the CDR3 is TGTGCCAGCGGACAGGGGAAGGATTCACCCCTCCACTTT.

This clone was counted between two and nine times. CDR3 coding DNA: TGTGCCAGCAGTGATAGCAATCAGCCCCAGCATTTT. Its translation: CASSDSNQPQHF. The chain joins TRBV27 to TRBJ1-5; the D is unclear. CDR1 MNHEY and CDR2 SMNVEV come from the germline V gene (reference sequence). The CDR3 covers 12 residues. The V end was cut by 5 bases, the J end by 0 bases, with 2 bases between.

The chain is built from TRBV25-1 and TRBJ2-3; no clear D. CDR3 length equals 14 residues. The germline CDR1 and CDR2 sequences are MGHDK and SYGVNS. Trimming took off 5 bases at V and 1 base at J, with 10 bases between the two ends. The CDR3 loop is CASSPGSRTDTQYF. CDR3 DNA: TGTGCCAGCAGTCCTGGGTCCCGCACAGATACGCAGTATTTT.

This clone came up once. CDR3 sequence: CASSYPDSGNTIYF. CDR3 DNA sequence: TGTGCCAGCAGTTACCCGGACAGTGGAAACACCATATATTTT. J is TRBJ1-3 and V is TRBV6-6; D may be TRBD1 (6 bases). This CDR3 contains 14 residues. Germline CDR1 is MNHNY and CDR2 is SVGAGI (reference sequence). Trimming removed 2 bases from V and 3 bases from J, with 8 bases in between.